This entry describes one TCR beta chain. This entry is derived from a study of blood T cell repertoires in COVID-19. J gave up 7 bases and V 8 bases, and 8 bases lay outside the gene matches. Germline V gives CDR1 LNHDA, CDR2 SQIVND (reference sequence). This CDR3 has 13 amino acids. Study processing details: Researchers report that nucleated cell counts were estimated from reference gene primer amplification. The method was immunoSEQ multiplex PCR; TCRdb's version includes in-frame clones alone and lacks a portion of them. From that table come the V and J calls and clone size; the DNA was used to work out D and trimming. The data show approximately 110,000 clones, over 65% seen once.

This sequence originates from a woman aged 55-70 years with acute or convalescent COVID-19. J is TRBJ2-3 and V is TRBV19; 8 nucleotides line up with TRBD1. The source material was peripheral blood. CDR3 loop: CASRPGQVYTQYF. CDR3 DNA sequence: TGTGCCAGTCGTCCGGGACAGGTATATACGCAGTATTTT.